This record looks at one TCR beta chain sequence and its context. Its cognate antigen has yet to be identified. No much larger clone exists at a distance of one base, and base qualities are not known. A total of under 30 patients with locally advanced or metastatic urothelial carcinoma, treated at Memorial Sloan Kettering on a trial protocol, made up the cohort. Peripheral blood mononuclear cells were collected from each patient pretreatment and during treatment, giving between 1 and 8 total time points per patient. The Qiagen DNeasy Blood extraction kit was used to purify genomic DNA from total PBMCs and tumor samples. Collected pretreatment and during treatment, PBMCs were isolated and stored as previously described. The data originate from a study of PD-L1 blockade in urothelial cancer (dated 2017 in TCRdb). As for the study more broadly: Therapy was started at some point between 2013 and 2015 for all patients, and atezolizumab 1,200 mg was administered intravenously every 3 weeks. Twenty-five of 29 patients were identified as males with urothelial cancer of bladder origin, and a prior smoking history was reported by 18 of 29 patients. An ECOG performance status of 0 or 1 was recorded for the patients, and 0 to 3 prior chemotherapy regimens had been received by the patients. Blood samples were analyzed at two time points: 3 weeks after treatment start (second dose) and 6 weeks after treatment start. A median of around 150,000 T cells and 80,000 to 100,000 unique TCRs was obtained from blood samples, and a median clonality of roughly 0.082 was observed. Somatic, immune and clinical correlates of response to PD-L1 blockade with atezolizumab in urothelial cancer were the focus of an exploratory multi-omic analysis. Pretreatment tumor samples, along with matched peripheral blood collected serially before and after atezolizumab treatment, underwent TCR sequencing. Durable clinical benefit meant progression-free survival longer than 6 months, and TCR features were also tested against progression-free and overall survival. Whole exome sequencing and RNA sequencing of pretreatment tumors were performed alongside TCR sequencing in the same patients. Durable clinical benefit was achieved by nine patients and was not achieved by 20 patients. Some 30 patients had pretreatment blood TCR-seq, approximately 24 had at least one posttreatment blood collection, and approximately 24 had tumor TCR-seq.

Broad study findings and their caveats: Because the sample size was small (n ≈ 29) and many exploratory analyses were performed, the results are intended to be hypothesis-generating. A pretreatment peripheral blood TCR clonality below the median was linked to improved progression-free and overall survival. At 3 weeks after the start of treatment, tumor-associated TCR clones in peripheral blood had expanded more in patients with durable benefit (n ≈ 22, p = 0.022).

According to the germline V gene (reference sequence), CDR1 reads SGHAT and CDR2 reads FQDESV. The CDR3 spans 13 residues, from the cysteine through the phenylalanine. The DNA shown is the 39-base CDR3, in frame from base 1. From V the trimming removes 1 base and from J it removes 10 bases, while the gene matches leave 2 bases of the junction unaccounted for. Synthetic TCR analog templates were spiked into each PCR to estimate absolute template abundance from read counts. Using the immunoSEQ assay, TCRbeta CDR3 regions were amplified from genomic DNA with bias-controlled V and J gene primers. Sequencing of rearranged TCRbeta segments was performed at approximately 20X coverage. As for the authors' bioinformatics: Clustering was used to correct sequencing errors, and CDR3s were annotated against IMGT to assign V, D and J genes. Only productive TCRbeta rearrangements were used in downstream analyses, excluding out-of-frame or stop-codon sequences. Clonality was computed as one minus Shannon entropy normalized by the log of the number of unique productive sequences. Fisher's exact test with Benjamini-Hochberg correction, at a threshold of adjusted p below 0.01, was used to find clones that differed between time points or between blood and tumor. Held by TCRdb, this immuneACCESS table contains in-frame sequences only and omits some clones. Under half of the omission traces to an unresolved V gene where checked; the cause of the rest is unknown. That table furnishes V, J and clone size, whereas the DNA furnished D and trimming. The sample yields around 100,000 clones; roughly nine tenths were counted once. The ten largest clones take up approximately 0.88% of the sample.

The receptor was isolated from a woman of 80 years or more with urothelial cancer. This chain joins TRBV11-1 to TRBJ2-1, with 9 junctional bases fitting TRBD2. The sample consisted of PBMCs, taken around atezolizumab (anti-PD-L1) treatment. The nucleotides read TGTGCCAGCAGCTTAGGGCGGGAGGGGGAGCAGTTCTTC. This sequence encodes CASSLGREGEQFF.